This T cell receptor beta chain was identified during a study of early T cells in non-severe SARS-CoV-2 infection. Across the study: RNA in bulk from unsorted whole blood was sequenced, and chains were unpaired.

Study conclusions and caveats: Matching results from VDJdb favored anti-spike CD8 responses, leaving private and CD4 specificities undetected.

The sample holds many counts of this clonotype. What it binds is not known. V gave up 10 bases and J gave up 0 bases; unmatched junction bases: 15. This CDR3 spans 17 amino acids. CDR1 and CDR2 (germline): LNHDA, SQIVND (reference sequence). In the library, individual cDNA molecules carried attached unique molecular identifiers. TCRdb re-analysed the 5' RACE reads in MiXCR, keeping a single row per CDR3 protein. Among about 110,000 distinct CDR3 sequences, 12% were seen once, and the ten largest hold roughly 2.9%. The source is an adult who was a healthcare worker with PCR-confirmed SARS-CoV-2 infection or an uninfected control (not recorded which). The rearrangement links TRBV19 to TRBJ1-5, with TRBD1 identical over 7 bases. Sequences were obtained from whole blood. CDR3 loop: CANLCRGQSDSNQPQHF. CDR3 bases: TGTGCCAACCTTTGCCGGGGACAGTCCGATAGCAATCAGCCCCAGCATTTT.